This record looks at one TCR beta chain sequence and its context. Its antigen is not known. One entry per CDR3 protein results from TCRdb running MiXCR on the RT-PCR reads. Found here are around 540,000 distinct CDR3 sequences, approximately 12% of them singletons; the top ten hold about a tenth. The CDR3 covers 15 residues. J lost 2 bases, V lost 3 bases, and 5 bases had no gene match. The data belong to a study of response to subunit inactivated influenza vaccine. Study-level findings and limits: Authors suggested that a seasonal influenza vaccination recruits few new T cells each time.

This clonotype was sampled from a man in his forties or fifties who received an inactivated influenza vaccine. The material was PBMCs from blood, obtained on the day of vaccination. The rearrangement joins TRBV12-3 or TRBV12-4 to TRBJ2-5; 8 bases map to TRBD2. The CDR3 loop reads CASSLTGGAQETQYF. In DNA, the CDR3 is TGTGCCAGCAGTTTGACGGGGGGGGCACAAGAGACCCAGTACTTC.